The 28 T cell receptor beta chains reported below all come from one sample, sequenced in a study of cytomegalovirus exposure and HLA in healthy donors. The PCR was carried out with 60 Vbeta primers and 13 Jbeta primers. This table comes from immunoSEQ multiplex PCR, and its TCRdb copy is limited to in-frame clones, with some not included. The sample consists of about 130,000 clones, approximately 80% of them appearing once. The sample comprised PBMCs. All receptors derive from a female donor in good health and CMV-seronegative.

The CDR3 DNA sequence: TGCTCAGGGGTTCGGGAGACCCAGTACTTC. Protein sequence: CSGVRETQYF. The chain combines TRBV20-1 with TRBJ2-5, with a possible D match to TRBD1 (6 bases). CDR3 length equals 10 residues. Germline loops: CDR1 DFQATT, CDR2 SNEGSKA (reference sequence).

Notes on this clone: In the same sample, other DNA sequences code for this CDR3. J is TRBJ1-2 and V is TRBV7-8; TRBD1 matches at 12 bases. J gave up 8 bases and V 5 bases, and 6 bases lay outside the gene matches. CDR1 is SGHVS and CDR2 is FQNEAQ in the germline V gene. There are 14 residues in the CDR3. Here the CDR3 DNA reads TGTGCCAGCAGCCGTCGGGACAGGGGGCGAGGCTACACCTTC. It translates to CASSRRDRGRGYTF. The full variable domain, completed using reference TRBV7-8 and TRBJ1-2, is GAGVSQSPRYKVAKRGQDVALRCDPISGHVSLFWYQQALGQGPEFLTYFQNEAQLDKSGLPSDRFFAERPEGSVSTLKIQRTQQEDSAVYLCASSRRDRGRGYTFGSGTRLTVV.

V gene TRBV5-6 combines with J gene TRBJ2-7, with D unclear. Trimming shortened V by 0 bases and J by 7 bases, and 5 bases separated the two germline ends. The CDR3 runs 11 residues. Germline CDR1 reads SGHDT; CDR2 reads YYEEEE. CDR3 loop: CASSLDGEQYF. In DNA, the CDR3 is TGTGCCAGCAGCTTGGACGGGGAGCAGTACTTC.

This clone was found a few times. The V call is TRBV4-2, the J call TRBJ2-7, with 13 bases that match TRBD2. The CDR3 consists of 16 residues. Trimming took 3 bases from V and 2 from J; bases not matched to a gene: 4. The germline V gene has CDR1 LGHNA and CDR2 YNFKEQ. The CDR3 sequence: CASSQLGLAGAYEQYF. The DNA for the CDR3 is TGTGCCAGCAGCCAGCTCGGACTAGCGGGAGCCTACGAGCAGTACTTC.

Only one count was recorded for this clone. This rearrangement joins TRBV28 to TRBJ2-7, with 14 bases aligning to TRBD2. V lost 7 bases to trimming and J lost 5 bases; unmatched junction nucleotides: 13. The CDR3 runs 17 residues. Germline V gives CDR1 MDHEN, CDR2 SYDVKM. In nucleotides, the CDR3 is TGTGCCAGCACTCCGGACAGGGGACTAGCGGGAGATAACGAGCAGTACTTC. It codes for CASTPDRGLAGDNEQYF.

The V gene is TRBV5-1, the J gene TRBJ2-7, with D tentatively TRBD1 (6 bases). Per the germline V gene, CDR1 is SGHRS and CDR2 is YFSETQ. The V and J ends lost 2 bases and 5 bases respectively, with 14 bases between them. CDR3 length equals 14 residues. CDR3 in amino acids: CASSFNREDDEQYF. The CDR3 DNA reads TGCGCCAGCAGCTTTAACAGGGAAGATGACGAGCAGTACTTC. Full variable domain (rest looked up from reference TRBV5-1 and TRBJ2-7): KAGVTQTPRYLIKTRGQQVTLSCSPISGHRSVSWYQQTPGQGLQFLFEYFSETQRNKGNFPGRFSGRQFSNSRSEMNVSTLELGDSALYLCASSFNREDDEQYFGPGTRLTVT.

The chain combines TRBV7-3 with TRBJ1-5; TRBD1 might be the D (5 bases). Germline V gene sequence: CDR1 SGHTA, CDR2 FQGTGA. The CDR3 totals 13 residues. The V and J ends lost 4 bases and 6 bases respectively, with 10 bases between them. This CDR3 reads CASSSQVGQPQHF. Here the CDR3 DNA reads TGTGCCAGCAGCTCACAGGTGGGTCAGCCCCAGCATTTT.

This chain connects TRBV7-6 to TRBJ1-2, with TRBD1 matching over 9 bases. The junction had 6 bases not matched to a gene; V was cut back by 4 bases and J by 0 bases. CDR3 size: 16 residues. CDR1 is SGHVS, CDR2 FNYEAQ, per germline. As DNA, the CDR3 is TGTGCCAGCAGCTCGGGACAGGGTGGAGCTAACTATGGCTACACCTTC. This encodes CASSSGQGGANYGYTF.

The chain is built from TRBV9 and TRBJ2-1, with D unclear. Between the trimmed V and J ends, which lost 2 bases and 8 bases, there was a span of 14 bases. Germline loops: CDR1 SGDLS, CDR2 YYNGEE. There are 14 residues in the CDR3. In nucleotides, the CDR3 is TGTGCCAGCAGCGTGGAATGGAGATTCCATGAGCAGTTCTTC. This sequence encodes CASSVEWRFHEQFF.

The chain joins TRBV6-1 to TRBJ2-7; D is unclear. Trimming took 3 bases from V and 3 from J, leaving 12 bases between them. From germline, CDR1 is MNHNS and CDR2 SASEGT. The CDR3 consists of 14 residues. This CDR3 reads CASSDRSPYYEQYF. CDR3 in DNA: TGTGCCAGCAGTGACAGGTCACCGTACTACGAGCAGTACTTC.

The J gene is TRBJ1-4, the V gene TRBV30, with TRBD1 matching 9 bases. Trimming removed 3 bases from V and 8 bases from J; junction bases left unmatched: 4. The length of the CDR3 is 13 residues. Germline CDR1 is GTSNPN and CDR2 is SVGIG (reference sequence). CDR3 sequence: CAWRAGTGEKLFF. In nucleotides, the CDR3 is TGTGCCTGGAGGGCCGGGACAGGGGAAAAACTGTTTTTT.

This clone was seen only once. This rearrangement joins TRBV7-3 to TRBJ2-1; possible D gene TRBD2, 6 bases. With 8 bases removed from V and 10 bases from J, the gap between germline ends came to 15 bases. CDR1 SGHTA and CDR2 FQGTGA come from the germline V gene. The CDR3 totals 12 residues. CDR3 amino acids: CASGSGTQEQFF. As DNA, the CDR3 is TGTGCCAGCGGCTCCGGGACTCAGGAGCAGTTCTTC.

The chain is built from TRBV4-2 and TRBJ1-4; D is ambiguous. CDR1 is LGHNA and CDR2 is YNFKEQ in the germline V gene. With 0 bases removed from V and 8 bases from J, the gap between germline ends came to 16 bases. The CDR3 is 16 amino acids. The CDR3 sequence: CASSQDRGSLGEKLFF. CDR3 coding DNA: TGTGCCAGCAGCCAAGATCGAGGGAGCCTGGGGGAAAAACTGTTTTTT.

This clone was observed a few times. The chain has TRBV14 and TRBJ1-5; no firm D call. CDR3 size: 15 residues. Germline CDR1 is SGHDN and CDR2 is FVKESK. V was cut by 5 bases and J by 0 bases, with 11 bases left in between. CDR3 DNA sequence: TGTGCCAGCAGCGGGCCCCAGAATAGCAATCAGCCCCAGCATTTT. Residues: CASSGPQNSNQPQHF.

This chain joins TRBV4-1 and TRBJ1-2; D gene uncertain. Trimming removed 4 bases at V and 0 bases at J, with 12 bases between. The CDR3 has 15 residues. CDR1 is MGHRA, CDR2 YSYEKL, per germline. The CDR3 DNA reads TGCGCCAGCAGCCCCCAACAGCGGGCTAACTATGGCTACACCTTC. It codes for CASSPQQRANYGYTF.

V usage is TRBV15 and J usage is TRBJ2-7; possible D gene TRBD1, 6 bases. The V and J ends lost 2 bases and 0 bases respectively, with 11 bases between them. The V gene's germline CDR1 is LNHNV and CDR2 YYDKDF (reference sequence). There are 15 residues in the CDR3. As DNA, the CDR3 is TGTGCCACCAGCAGATTCGCAGGGGCCTCCTACGAGCAGTACTTC. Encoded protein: CATSRFAGASYEQYF. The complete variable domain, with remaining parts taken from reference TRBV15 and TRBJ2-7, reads DAMVIQNPRYQVTQFGKPVTLSCSQTLNHNVMYWYQQKSSQAPKLLFHYYDKDFNNEADTPDNFQSRRPNTSFCFLDIRSPGLGDTAMYLCATSRFAGASYEQYFGPGTRLTVT.

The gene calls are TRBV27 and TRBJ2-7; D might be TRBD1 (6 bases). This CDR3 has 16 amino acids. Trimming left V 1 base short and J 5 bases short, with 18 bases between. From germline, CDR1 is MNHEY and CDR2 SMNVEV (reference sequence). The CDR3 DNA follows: TGTGCCAGCAGTTTATTTAGTTATGCAGGGGCCCACGAGCAGTACTTC. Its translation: CASSLFSYAGAHEQYF.

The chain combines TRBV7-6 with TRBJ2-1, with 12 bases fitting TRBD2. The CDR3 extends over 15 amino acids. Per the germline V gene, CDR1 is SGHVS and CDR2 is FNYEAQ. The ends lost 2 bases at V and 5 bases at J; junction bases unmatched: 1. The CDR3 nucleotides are TGTGCCAGCAGCTTACTAGCGGGAGGGAACAATGAGCAGTTCTTC. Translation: CASSLLAGGNNEQFF.

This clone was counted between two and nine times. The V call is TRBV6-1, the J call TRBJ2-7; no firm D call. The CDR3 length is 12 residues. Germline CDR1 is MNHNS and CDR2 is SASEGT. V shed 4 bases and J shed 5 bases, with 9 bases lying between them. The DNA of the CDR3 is TGTGCCAGCAGTGCCCGCTATCACGAGCAGTACTTC. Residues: CASSARYHEQYF.

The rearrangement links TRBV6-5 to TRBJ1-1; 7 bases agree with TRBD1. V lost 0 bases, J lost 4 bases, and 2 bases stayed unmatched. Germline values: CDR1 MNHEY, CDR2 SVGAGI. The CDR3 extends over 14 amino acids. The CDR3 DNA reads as TGTGCCAGCAGTTACTCACAGGGGAGCACTGAAGCTTTCTTT. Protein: CASSYSQGSTEAFF.

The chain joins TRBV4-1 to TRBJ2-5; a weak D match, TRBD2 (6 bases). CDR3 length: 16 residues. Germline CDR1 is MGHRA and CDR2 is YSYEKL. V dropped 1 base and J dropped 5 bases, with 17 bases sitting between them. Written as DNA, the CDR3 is TGCGCCAGCAGCCAAGGAGGAAAAGGGAGGAAGGAGACCCAGTACTTC. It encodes CASSQGGKGRKETQYF.

CDR3 loop: CASREEQGANEKLFF. The CDR3 bases are TGTGCCAGCAGGGAGGAACAGGGGGCTAATGAAAAACTGTTTTTT. The J gene is TRBJ1-4, the V gene TRBV11-2; TRBD1 matches at 8 bases. Germline V lookup: CDR1 SGHAT, CDR2 FQNNGV. The J segment lost 3 bases and the V segment lost 6 bases, leaving 6 bases of the junction unmatched. The CDR3 totals 15 residues.

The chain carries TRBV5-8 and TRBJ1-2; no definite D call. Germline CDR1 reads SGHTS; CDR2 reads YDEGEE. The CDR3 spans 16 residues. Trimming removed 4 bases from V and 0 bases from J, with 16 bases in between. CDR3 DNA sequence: TGTGCCAGCAGCATGCTCTTAGAACTAACTAACTATGGCTACACCTTC. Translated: CASSMLLELTNYGYTF.

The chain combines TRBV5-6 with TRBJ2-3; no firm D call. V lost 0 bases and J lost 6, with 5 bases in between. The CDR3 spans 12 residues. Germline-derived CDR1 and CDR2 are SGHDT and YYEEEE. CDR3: CASSLGADTQYF. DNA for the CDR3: TGTGCCAGCAGCTTGGGGGCCGATACGCAGTATTTT.

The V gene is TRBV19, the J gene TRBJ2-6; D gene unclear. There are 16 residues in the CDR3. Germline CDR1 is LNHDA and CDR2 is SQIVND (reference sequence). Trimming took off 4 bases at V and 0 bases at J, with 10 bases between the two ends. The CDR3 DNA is TGTGCCAGTAGTACGAGAAGATCCTCTGGGGCCAACGTCCTGACTTTC. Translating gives CASSTRRSSGANVLTF.

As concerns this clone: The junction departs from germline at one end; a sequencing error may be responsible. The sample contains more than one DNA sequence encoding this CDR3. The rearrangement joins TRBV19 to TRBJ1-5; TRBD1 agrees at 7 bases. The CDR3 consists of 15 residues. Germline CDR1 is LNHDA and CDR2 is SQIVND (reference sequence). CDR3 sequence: CASRQTGYSNQPQHF. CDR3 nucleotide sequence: TGCGCCAGTAGGCAGACAGGGTATAGCAATCAGCCCCAGCATTTT.

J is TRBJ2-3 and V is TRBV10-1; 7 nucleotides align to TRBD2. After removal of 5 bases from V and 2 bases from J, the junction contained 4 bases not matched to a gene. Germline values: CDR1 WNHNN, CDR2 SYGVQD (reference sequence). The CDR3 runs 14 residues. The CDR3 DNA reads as TGCGCCAGCAGTTGCGGGAGACACACAGATACGCAGTATTTT. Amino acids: CASSCGRHTDTQYF.

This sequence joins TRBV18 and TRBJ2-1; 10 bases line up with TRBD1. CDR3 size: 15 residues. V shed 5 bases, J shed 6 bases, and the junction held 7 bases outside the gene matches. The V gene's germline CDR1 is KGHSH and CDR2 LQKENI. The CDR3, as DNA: TGTGCCAGCTCAGGACCGGGACAGGGGAGCAATGAGCAGTTCTTC. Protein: CASSGPGQGSNEQFF.